These T cell receptor beta chains were read from a single sample in a study of shared clonotypes between healthy human individuals. Measured with immunoSEQ multiplex PCR; TCRdb has only the in-frame clones, and not every one. The table lists around 2,000,000 clones, roughly 94% of them singletons. Specimen: naive CD8+ T cells sorted from blood. Receptors were obtained from a man aged 18 to 35 in good health. Both conserved end residues are part of each CDR3. Each record gives: clone size, D gene, V gene, J gene, CDR3 protein, CDR3 DNA. A D gene is named only where the DNA matches it firmly. Only some rows state a clone size, as once, few, many or a class for expanded clones.

abundance: NA
d_gene: NA
v_gene: TRBV28
j_gene: TRBJ1-3
CDR3aa: CASSLSGTGNTIYF
CDR3nt: TGTGCCAGCAGTTTAAGCGGTACTGGAAACACCATATATTTT

abundance: NA
d_gene: NA
v_gene: TRBV28
j_gene: TRBJ2-7
CDR3aa: CASSFRGAYYEQYF
CDR3nt: TGTGCCAGCAGTTTCCGCGGGGCCTACTACGAGCAGTACTTC

abundance: NA
d_gene: NA
v_gene: TRBV6-5
j_gene: TRBJ2-3
CDR3aa: CASSPNTDTQYF
CDR3nt: TGTGCCAGCAGCCCCAACACAGATACGCAGTATTTT

abundance: NA
d_gene: NA
v_gene: TRBV19
j_gene: TRBJ2-4
CDR3aa: CASLSRAAKNIQYF
CDR3nt: TGTGCCAGCCTTTCAAGGGCTGCCAAAAACATTCAGTACTTC

abundance: NA
d_gene: NA
v_gene: TRBV19
j_gene: TRBJ1-5
CDR3aa: CASTRFGQPQHF
CDR3nt: TGTGCCAGTACCAGGTTTGGTCAGCCCCAGCATTTT

abundance: NA
d_gene: NA
v_gene: TRBV7-9
j_gene: TRBJ1-5
CDR3aa: CASSLGTFSNQPQHF
CDR3nt: TGTGCCAGCAGCCTCGGGACATTCAGCAATCAGCCCCAGCATTTT

abundance: NA
d_gene: NA
v_gene: TRBV9
j_gene: TRBJ2-3
CDR3aa: CASSVGDPDTQYF
CDR3nt: TGTGCCAGCAGCGTAGGAGACCCAGATACGCAGTATTTT

abundance: NA
d_gene: TRBD1
v_gene: TRBV6-1
j_gene: TRBJ1-2
CDR3aa: CASSEDSMGRGLYGYTF
CDR3nt: TGTGCCAGCAGTGAAGATTCGATGGGCAGGGGGCTCTATGGCTACACCTTC

abundance: NA
d_gene: NA
v_gene: TRBV15
j_gene: TRBJ2-3
CDR3aa: CATSRDGGYRTDTQYF
CDR3nt: TGTGCCACCAGCAGAGATGGTGGCTACCGCACAGATACGCAGTATTTT

abundance: NA
d_gene: NA
v_gene: TRBV7-9
j_gene: TRBJ2-7
CDR3aa: CASSSGQSYEQYF
CDR3nt: TGTGCCAGCAGCTCAGGACAGTCCTACGAGCAGTACTTC

abundance: NA
d_gene: NA
v_gene: TRBV10-3
j_gene: TRBJ1-1
CDR3aa: CAISESAEGNTEAFF
CDR3nt: TGTGCCATCAGTGAGTCGGCCGAAGGGAACACTGAAGCTTTCTTT

abundance: NA
d_gene: TRBD1
v_gene: TRBV6-6
j_gene: TRBJ2-7
CDR3aa: CASSTLEDRGFNEQYF
CDR3nt: TGTGCCAGCAGTACGCTAGAAGACAGGGGGTTCAACGAGCAGTACTTC

abundance: NA
d_gene: TRBD2
v_gene: TRBV13
j_gene: TRBJ2-7
CDR3aa: CASSLVSASGSSYEQYF
CDR3nt: TGTGCCAGCAGCTTAGTATCAGCTAGCGGGAGTTCCTACGAGCAGTACTTC

abundance: NA
d_gene: TRBD2
v_gene: TRBV4-3
j_gene: TRBJ2-1
CDR3aa: CASSQRWQERAGGGNEQFF
CDR3nt: TGCGCCAGCAGCCAACGTTGGCAGGAGAGAGCGGGAGGAGGGAATGAGCAGTTCTTC

abundance: NA
d_gene: NA
v_gene: TRBV19
j_gene: TRBJ2-1
CDR3aa: CASSIGGTSWNEQFF
CDR3nt: TGTGCCAGTAGTATCGGAGGAACTAGCTGGAATGAGCAGTTCTTC

abundance: NA
d_gene: NA
v_gene: TRBV28
j_gene: TRBJ1-2
CDR3aa: CASSLAGGVGYTF
CDR3nt: TGTGCCAGCAGTTTGGCGGGGGGAGTCGGCTACACCTTC

abundance: NA
d_gene: NA
v_gene: TRBV4-3
j_gene: TRBJ2-3
CDR3aa: CASSQDAPRRGSTDTQYF
CDR3nt: TGCGCCAGCAGCCAAGATGCCCCTAGGCGGGGCAGCACAGATACGCAGTATTTT

abundance: NA
d_gene: NA
v_gene: TRBV6-1
j_gene: TRBJ2-7
CDR3aa: CASSAAYEQYF
CDR3nt: TGTGCCAGCAGTGCCGCGTACGAGCAGTACTTC

abundance: NA
d_gene: TRBD1
v_gene: TRBV7-9
j_gene: TRBJ2-2
CDR3aa: CASSLQGATGELFF
CDR3nt: TGTGCCAGCAGCTTACAGGGGGCGACCGGGGAGCTGTTTTTT

abundance: NA
d_gene: TRBD2
v_gene: TRBV14
j_gene: TRBJ2-1
CDR3aa: CASSPHNTGLAKNEQFF
CDR3nt: TGTGCCAGCAGCCCACATAATACGGGACTAGCGAAAAATGAGCAGTTCTTC

abundance: NA
d_gene: TRBD2
v_gene: TRBV27
j_gene: TRBJ2-3
CDR3aa: CASSLNMAGGSTDTQYF
CDR3nt: TGTGCCAGCAGTTTAAATATGGCGGGAGGAAGCACAGATACGCAGTATTTT

abundance: NA
d_gene: NA
v_gene: TRBV12-5
j_gene: TRBJ2-2
CDR3aa: CASGFPHSNTGELFF
CDR3nt: TGTGCTAGTGGTTTTCCCCACTCGAACACCGGGGAGCTGTTTTTT

abundance: NA
d_gene: NA
v_gene: TRBV5-1
j_gene: TRBJ2-7
CDR3aa: CASMAVHSGVSDEQYF
CDR3nt: TGCGCCAGCATGGCCGTCCACTCCGGAGTCAGTGACGAGCAGTACTTC

abundance: NA
d_gene: TRBD1
v_gene: TRBV5-1
j_gene: TRBJ2-3
CDR3aa: CASSSGQGDTQYF
CDR3nt: TGCGCCAGCAGCTCTGGACAGGGGGATACGCAGTATTTT

abundance: NA
d_gene: TRBD1
v_gene: TRBV13
j_gene: TRBJ1-3
CDR3aa: CASSLTGGTIYF
CDR3nt: TGTGCCAGCAGCTTAACAGGGGGCACCATATATTTT

abundance: once
d_gene: NA
v_gene: TRBV27
j_gene: TRBJ2-1
CDR3aa: CASSTLLNLYNEQFF
CDR3nt: TGTGCCAGCAGTACTCTCCTTAACCTCTACAATGAGCAGTTCTTC

abundance: NA
d_gene: NA
v_gene: TRBV6-5
j_gene: TRBJ1-2
CDR3aa: CASSFTTNYGYTF
CDR3nt: TGTGCCAGCAGTTTTACCACTAACTATGGCTACACCTTC

abundance: NA
d_gene: NA
v_gene: TRBV5-1
j_gene: TRBJ2-5
CDR3aa: CASRILARPETQYF
CDR3nt: TGCGCCAGCAGGATTCTAGCCCGGCCAGAGACCCAGTACTTC

abundance: NA
d_gene: NA
v_gene: TRBV7-9
j_gene: TRBJ2-7
CDR3aa: CASSPRGLYEQYF
CDR3nt: TGTGCCAGCAGCCCTCGGGGCTTATACGAGCAGTACTTC

abundance: NA
d_gene: NA
v_gene: TRBV30
j_gene: TRBJ2-4
CDR3aa: CAWSSPSEEGKNIQYF
CDR3nt: TGTGCCTGGAGTTCCCCCTCAGAAGAAGGCAAAAACATTCAGTACTTC

abundance: NA
d_gene: NA
v_gene: TRBV5-6
j_gene: TRBJ1-1
CDR3aa: CASSPTGGVQAFF
CDR3nt: TGTGCCAGCAGTCCTACCGGAGGGGTCCAAGCTTTCTTT

abundance: NA
d_gene: NA
v_gene: TRBV9
j_gene: TRBJ2-2
CDR3aa: CASSSGDTGELFF
CDR3nt: TGTGCCAGCAGCTCGGGGGACACCGGGGAGCTGTTTTTT

abundance: NA
d_gene: NA
v_gene: TRBV4-2
j_gene: TRBJ1-6
CDR3aa: CASSQRGGPLHF
CDR3nt: TGTGCCAGCAGCCAGAGGGGGGGGCCCCTCCACTTT

abundance: NA
d_gene: NA
v_gene: TRBV7-3
j_gene: TRBJ2-3
CDR3aa: CASSSPSAGTDTQYF
CDR3nt: TGTGCCAGCAGCTCCCCGAGCGCTGGCACAGATACGCAGTATTTT

abundance: NA
d_gene: NA
v_gene: TRBV12-5
j_gene: TRBJ2-7
CDR3aa: CASGLAQHEQYF
CDR3nt: TGTGCTAGTGGTTTAGCCCAACACGAGCAGTACTTC

abundance: NA
d_gene: TRBD1
v_gene: TRBV9
j_gene: TRBJ2-2
CDR3aa: CASSEGRTGETGELFF
CDR3nt: TGTGCCAGCAGCGAGGGCCGAACAGGGGAAACCGGGGAGCTGTTTTTT

abundance: NA
d_gene: NA
v_gene: TRBV7-6
j_gene: TRBJ2-1
CDR3aa: CASSLVAGGEDEQFF
CDR3nt: TGTGCCAGCAGCTTAGTAGCAGGTGGTGAGGATGAGCAGTTCTTC

abundance: NA
d_gene: NA
v_gene: TRBV19
j_gene: TRBJ2-5
CDR3aa: CASSMGALGQETQYF
CDR3nt: TGTGCCAGTAGTATGGGGGCATTGGGTCAAGAGACCCAGTACTTC

abundance: NA
d_gene: TRBD1
v_gene: TRBV19
j_gene: TRBJ1-4
CDR3aa: CASSNTGGASEKLFF
CDR3nt: TGTGCCAGTAGTAATACAGGGGGCGCGAGTGAAAAACTGTTTTTT

abundance: NA
d_gene: NA
v_gene: TRBV19
j_gene: TRBJ1-1
CDR3aa: CASSMGGNTEAFF
CDR3nt: TGTGCCAGTAGTATGGGGGGCAACACTGAAGCTTTCTTT

abundance: NA
d_gene: NA
v_gene: TRBV7-9
j_gene: TRBJ2-3
CDR3aa: CASSSIVGGRTDTQYF
CDR3nt: TGTGCCAGCAGCTCCATCGTCGGTGGGCGCACAGATACGCAGTATTTT

abundance: NA
d_gene: NA
v_gene: TRBV6-6
j_gene: TRBJ2-7
CDR3aa: CASTPASRNEQYF
CDR3nt: TGTGCCAGCACCCCGGCCTCAAGGAACGAGCAGTACTTC

abundance: NA
d_gene: TRBD2
v_gene: TRBV13
j_gene: TRBJ2-5
CDR3aa: CASSLGYSGNEETQYF
CDR3nt: TGTGCCAGCAGCTTAGGGTATAGCGGGAATGAAGAGACCCAGTACTTC

abundance: NA
d_gene: NA
v_gene: TRBV7-9
j_gene: TRBJ2-7
CDR3aa: CASSPPEKGDQWSRQYF
CDR3nt: TGTGCCAGCAGCCCCCCAGAGAAGGGTGATCAGTGGAGTAGGCAGTACTTC

abundance: NA
d_gene: NA
v_gene: TRBV7-9
j_gene: TRBJ2-1
CDR3aa: CASSPTAGLYEQFF
CDR3nt: TGTGCCAGCAGCCCCACTGCGGGGTTGTATGAGCAGTTCTTC

abundance: NA
d_gene: NA
v_gene: TRBV7-9
j_gene: TRBJ2-7
CDR3aa: CASSLANGEQYF
CDR3nt: TGTGCCAGCAGCTTAGCGAATGGTGAGCAGTACTTC

abundance: once
d_gene: TRBD1
v_gene: TRBV11-2
j_gene: TRBJ1-4
CDR3aa: CASSRYPQGQGEKLFF
CDR3nt: TGTGCCAGCAGCCGTTACCCACAGGGACAGGGTGAAAAACTGTTTTTT

abundance: NA
d_gene: TRBD2
v_gene: TRBV2
j_gene: TRBJ2-7
CDR3aa: CASSDSTLAGAYHYEQYF
CDR3nt: TGTGCCAGCAGTGACAGTACGCTAGCGGGGGCCTATCACTACGAGCAGTACTTC

abundance: NA
d_gene: NA
v_gene: TRBV4-1
j_gene: TRBJ2-7
CDR3aa: CASRQGGGYEQYF
CDR3nt: TGCGCCAGCAGGCAGGGAGGGGGCTACGAGCAGTACTTC

abundance: NA
d_gene: NA
v_gene: TRBV29-1
j_gene: TRBJ1-3
CDR3aa: CSVEGPVLDTIYF
CDR3nt: TGCAGCGTTGAAGGCCCCGTGCTCGACACCATATATTTT